This TCR beta chain was observed in a study of cytomegalovirus exposure and HLA in healthy donors. Study in general: Early released data comprised around 80 million unique TCRs from HLA-typed donors.

On this clone itself: The target antigen is unknown.

The PCR made use of 60 Vbeta and 13 Jbeta primers. Profiling relied on immunoSEQ multiplex PCR, and the TCRdb table lists in-frame clones only, not all of them. This table has approximately 190,000 clones, 80% to 90% appearing once. Study results and caveats: About 87% or about 30% of the time was how often most TCR beta V segments were productive, according to an earlier analysis. Cytomegalovirus status was reportedly diagnosed by the classifier with high specificity and sensitivity.

The germline gives CDR1 SGHAT, CDR2 FQNNGV. Trimming took 2 bases from V and 2 from J; bases not matched to a gene: 6. The CDR3 is 16 amino acids. The TCR sequence derives from a man in his forties in good health and CMV-seropositive. Sequencing was performed on PBMCs. The rearrangement joins TRBV11-2 to TRBJ2-7; 10 bases map to TRBD2. The CDR3: CASSLLGTSAAYEQYF. CDR3 DNA sequence: TGTGCCAGCAGCTTACTAGGGACTAGCGCTGCCTACGAGCAGTACTTC.